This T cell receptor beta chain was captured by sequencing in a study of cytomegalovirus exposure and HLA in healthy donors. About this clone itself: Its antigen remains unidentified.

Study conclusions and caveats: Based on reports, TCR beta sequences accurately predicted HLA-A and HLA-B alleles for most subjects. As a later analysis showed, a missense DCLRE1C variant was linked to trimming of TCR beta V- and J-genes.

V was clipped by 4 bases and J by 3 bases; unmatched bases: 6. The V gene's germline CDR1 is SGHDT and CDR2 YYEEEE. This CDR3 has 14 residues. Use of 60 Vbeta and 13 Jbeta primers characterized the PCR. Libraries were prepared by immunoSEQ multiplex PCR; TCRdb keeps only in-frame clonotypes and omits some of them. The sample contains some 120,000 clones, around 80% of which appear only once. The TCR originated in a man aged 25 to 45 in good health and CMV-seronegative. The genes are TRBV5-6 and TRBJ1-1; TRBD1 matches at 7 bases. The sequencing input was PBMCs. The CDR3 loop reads CASSLRDRDTEAFF. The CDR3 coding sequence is TGTGCCAGCAGCCTCAGGGACAGAGACACTGAAGCTTTCTTT.